This TCR beta chain was obtained from a study of control samples from healthy donors and cancer patients. Sequenced by immunoSEQ multiplex PCR; TCRdb stores in-frame clones only, minus some. The table lists around 140,000 clones, 90% to 95% of them singletons. The sequenced sample consisted of blood. The receptor was derived from a man in his forties in good health.

The CDR3 here is CASSLRVNEQFF. The DNA for the CDR3 is TGTGCCAGCAGCTTGAGGGTCAATGAGCAGTTCTTC. The gene calls are TRBV5-4 and TRBJ2-1; D is unresolved. CDR1 is SGHNT and CDR2 is YYREEE in the germline V gene (reference sequence). The CDR3 runs to 12 residues. V lost 1 base and J lost 6, with 5 bases in between.